This TCR beta chain was identified during a study of control samples from healthy donors and cancer patients. This clone was recorded only once. Clones were read by immunoSEQ multiplex PCR, and TCRdb kept only the in-frame ones, dropping some. Seen here are 65,000 to 100,000 clones, around 87% observed once, and the top ten hold about 18%. V was shortened by 8 bases and J by 0 bases, with 14 bases between the two germline ends. CDR1 and CDR2 (germline): GTSNPN, SVGIG (reference sequence). The CDR3 is made up of 14 amino acids. Specimen: blood. This receptor was taken from a man in his fifties in good health. V and J are TRBV30 and TRBJ1-3; D perhaps matches TRBD1 (5 bases). The chain's CDR3 is CAGSGTNSGNTIYF. In DNA, the CDR3 is TGTGCCGGCTCCGGGACTAACTCTGGAAACACCATATATTTT.